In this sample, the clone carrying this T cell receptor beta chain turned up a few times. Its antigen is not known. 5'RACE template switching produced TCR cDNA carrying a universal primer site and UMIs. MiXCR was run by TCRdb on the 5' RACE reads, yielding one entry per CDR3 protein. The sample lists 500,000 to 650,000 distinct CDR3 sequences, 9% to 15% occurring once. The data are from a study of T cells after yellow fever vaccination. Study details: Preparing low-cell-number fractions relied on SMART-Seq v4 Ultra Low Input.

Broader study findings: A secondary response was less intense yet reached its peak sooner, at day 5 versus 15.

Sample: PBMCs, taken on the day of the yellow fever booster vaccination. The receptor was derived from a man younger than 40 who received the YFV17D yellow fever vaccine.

The CDR3 region is CSAGGGYEQYF. The CDR3 DNA sequence: TGCAGTGCTGGCGGGGGCTACGAGCAGTACTTC. This chain connects TRBV20-1 to TRBJ2-7; TRBD2 aligns across 7 bases. V lost 5 bases, J lost 3 bases, and 1 base stayed unmatched. The CDR3 sequence is 11 residues long. Germline V gives CDR1 DFQATT, CDR2 SNEGSKA (reference sequence).